The source of this TCR beta chain is a study of T cells in Graves' hyperthyroidism and ophthalmopathy. CDR1 and CDR2 from the germline V gene are GTSNPN and SVGIG (reference sequence). The CDR3 runs to 17 residues. V was cut by 3 bases and J by 1 base, with 19 bases left in between. This clonotype has a count of ten or more. The source material, RNA transcripts, was used to amplify TCR beta CDR3 regions. In the first-round RT-PCR of the TCR CDR3, the HTBI primer set was used. From the multiplex PCR reads, TCRdb called clonotypes with MiXCR, one entry per CDR3 protein. The table lists roughly 580,000 distinct CDR3 sequences, approximately 13% of them singletons.

V is TRBV30 and J is TRBJ2-4; perhaps TRBD2 as D (6 bases). This clonotype was sampled from a woman in her 30s with Graves' hyperthyroidism that later progressed to Graves' ophthalmopathy. The sample taken for sequencing was blood. The CDR3 bases are TGTGCCTGGAGGCGGAAAGGGACTTTGGGGGCCAAAAACATTCAGTACTTC. As protein: CAWRRKGTLGAKNIQYF.